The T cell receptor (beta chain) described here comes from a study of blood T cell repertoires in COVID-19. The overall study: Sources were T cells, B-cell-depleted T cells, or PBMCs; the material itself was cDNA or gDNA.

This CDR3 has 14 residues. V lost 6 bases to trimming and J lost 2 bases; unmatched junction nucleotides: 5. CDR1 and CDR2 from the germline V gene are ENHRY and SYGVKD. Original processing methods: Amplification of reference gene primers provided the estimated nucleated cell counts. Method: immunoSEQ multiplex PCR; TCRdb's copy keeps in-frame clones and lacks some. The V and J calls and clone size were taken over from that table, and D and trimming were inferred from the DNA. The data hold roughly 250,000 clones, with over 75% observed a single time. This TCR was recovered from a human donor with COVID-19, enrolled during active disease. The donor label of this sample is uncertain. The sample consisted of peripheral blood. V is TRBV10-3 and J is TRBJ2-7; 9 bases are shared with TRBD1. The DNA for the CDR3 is TGTGCCATCAGCCCGGGACAGGGAACCTACGAGCAGTACTTC. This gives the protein CAISPGQGTYEQYF.